This passage covers 26 T cell receptor beta chains from one sample sequenced in a study of molecular identifiers for immune sequencing clone quantification. TCRdb re-called the PCR reads with MiXCR, one entry per CDR3 protein. The sample records 90,000 to 120,000 distinct CDR3 sequences, roughly 34% being singletons. Sequenced material: naive CD8+ T cells from blood, with Jurkat cell RNA spiked in. Indicated subset: FACS-sorted CD8+CD4-CCR7+CD45RA+ naive T cells. The origin of the receptors is a human donor in good health. Some libraries in this study had Jurkat cell RNA spiked in.

This clonotype was found many times. The chain couples TRBV7-2 to TRBJ2-3; possibly TRBD2 for D (5 bases). The ends were cut back, 3 bases at V and 0 bases at J, with 10 bases in the middle. From germline, CDR1 is SGHTA and CDR2 FQGNSA. The CDR3 is 15 residues long. CDR3 residues: CASSFRGVSTDTQYF. The CDR3 coding sequence is TGTGCCAGCAGCTTTCGGGGAGTTAGCACAGATACGCAGTATTTT.

The chain couples TRBV12-3 or TRBV12-4 to TRBJ2-1; D is possibly TRBD1 (6 bases). CDR3 length: 13 residues. Trimming took 3 bases from V and 7 from J, leaving 10 bases between them. CDR3 DNA: TGTGCCAGCAGTTTCGTGGGGGCTAATGAGCAGTTCTTC. Its translation is CASSFVGANEQFF.

As for this clonotype: This sequence may be a read error, since a much larger clone differs from it by one base. The chain has TRBV29-1 and TRBJ2-4; D is unclear. The CDR3 totals 11 residues. Germline V CDR1 and CDR2: SQVTM, ANQGSEA. CDR3 sequence: CSVRKKNILYF. The CDR3 nucleotides are TGCAGCGTGCGCAAGAAAAACATTCTGTACTTC.

This clonotype turned up a few times. The V and J genes are TRBV6-2 or TRBV6-3 and TRBJ1-1; tentative D call: TRBD1 (6 bases). V lost 6 bases, J lost 2 bases, and 10 bases lay in between. Per germline, CDR1 MNHEY and CDR2 SVGEGT. The CDR3 contains 13 residues. Here the CDR3 reads CASRDSTNTEAFF. In DNA, the CDR3 is TGTGCCAGCAGGGACAGCACAAACACTGAAGCTTTCTTT.

In the case of this clonotype: Being one base from a much bigger clone, this may be a read error. The rearrangement joins TRBV4-3 to TRBJ2-7; unclear D gene. The germline gives CDR1 LGHNA, CDR2 YSLEER. With 0 bases removed from V and 7 bases from J, the gap between germline ends came to 13 bases. This CDR3 has 14 residues. The CDR3 coding sequence is TGCGCCAGCAGCCAAGATCCTTTTTCTGCTGAGCAGTACTTC. This translates into CASSQDPFSAEQYF.

The genes are TRBV9 and TRBJ2-3, with 8 bases identical to TRBD2. This CDR3 comprises 16 residues. The V segment lost 2 bases and the J segment 0 bases; nucleotides outside the gene matches: 5. Looked up from germline, CDR1 is SGDLS and CDR2 is YYNGEE. In DNA, the CDR3 is TGTGCCAGCAGCGTTGGACTAGCTCATAGCACAGATACGCAGTATTTT. This gives the protein CASSVGLAHSTDTQYF.

The chain is built from TRBV11-2 and TRBJ2-7; weak D call: TRBD2 (6 bases). This CDR3 comprises 15 residues. Germline V gives CDR1 SGHAT, CDR2 FQNNGV. V dropped 0 bases and J dropped 3 bases, with 12 bases sitting between them. The CDR3 spells CASSLEVAENYEQYF. The CDR3 DNA reads TGTGCCAGCAGCTTAGAAGTAGCGGAAAACTACGAGCAGTACTTC.

The J gene is TRBJ2-3, the V gene TRBV19; D remains unclear. Per the germline V gene, CDR1 is LNHDA and CDR2 is SQIVND (reference sequence). CDR3 length: 14 residues. V lost 2 bases and J 3 bases, leaving 9 bases between the germline ends. The CDR3 DNA is TGTGCCAGTAGTATAACCCCAGAGACAGATACGCAGTATTTT. It is translated as CASSITPETDTQYF.

A remark on this clonotype: This sequence may be a read error, since a much larger clone differs from it by one base. A read error is likely, as this CDR3 ends without the conserved phenylalanine or tryptophan. This chain joins TRBV28 and TRBJ2-7; D call uncertain. CDR3 length: 14 residues. Between the trimmed V and J ends, which lost 6 bases and 0 bases, there was a span of 12 bases. Germline CDR1 and CDR2: MDHEN and SYDVKM. This chain's CDR3 is CASRKVRSSYEQYI. The CDR3 DNA is TGTGCCAGCAGGAAGGTCAGGAGCTCCTACGAGCAGTACATC.

This clonotype was counted many times. The chain has TRBV29-1 and TRBJ2-7, with TRBD1 matching 8 bases. Looked up from germline, CDR1 is SQVTM and CDR2 is ANQGSEA. This CDR3 spans 12 amino acids. Germline trimming cut 6 bases from V and 2 bases from J; bases unmatched to any gene: 3. The CDR3, as DNA: TGCAGCGTATGGACAGGGCCCTACGAGCAGTACTTC. Translated: CSVWTGPYEQYF.

This CDR3 reads CASSLGVGNEQFF. The CDR3 region has the DNA TGTGCCAGCAGCTTAGGGGTTGGCAATGAGCAGTTCTTC. The chain is built from TRBV11-2 and TRBJ2-1; D ambiguous. Germline values: CDR1 SGHAT, CDR2 FQNNGV. Trimming cost V 1 base and J 6 bases, with 7 bases left between them. CDR3 size: 13 residues.

Details on this clonotype: A much larger clone differs from this one at a single base, so this may be a read error. The V call is TRBV6-5, the J call TRBJ2-3; TRBD1 matches at 7 bases. Near its end, the DNA agrees better with TRBJ1-5, so the J call may be wrong. The germline CDR1 and CDR2 sequences are MNHEY and SVGAGI. The CDR3 covers 15 residues. This chain's CDR3 is CASSYSRGLADTQHF. CDR3 in DNA: TGTGCCAGCAGTTACTCGAGGGGGCTGGCAGATACGCAGCATTTT.

This clonotype occurred once. A much larger clone lies one base from this, so it may be a read error. The chain has TRBV28 and TRBJ2-1; 11 nucleotides agree with TRBD1. There are 19 residues in the CDR3. CDR1 is MDHEN and CDR2 is SYDVKM in the germline V gene. The DNA of the CDR3 is TGTGCCAGCAGGAGCGGGACAGGGGGTATGGGCGGGAGCTACAATGGGCAGTTCTTC. Amino acid sequence: CASRSGTGGMGGSYNGQFF. Full variable domain (remainder filled in from reference TRBV28 and TRBJ2-1): DVKVTQSSRYLVKRTGEKVFLECVQDMDHENMFWYRQDPGLGLRLIYFSYDVKMKEKGDIPEGYSVSREKKERFSLILESASTNQTSMYLCASRSGTGGMGGSYNGQFFGPGTRLTVL.

CDR3 in DNA: TGTGCCAGCAGTTTAACGGAATACGAGCAGTACTTC. Its protein product is CASSLTEYEQYF. V gene TRBV28 combines with J gene TRBJ2-7; D not resolved. The germline gives CDR1 MDHEN, CDR2 SYDVKM. This CDR3 comprises 12 residues. V lost 2 bases and J lost 4, with 6 bases in between. Full variable domain (missing parts from reference TRBV28 and TRBJ2-7): DVKVTQSSRYLVKRTGEKVFLECVQDMDHENMFWYRQDPGLGLRLIYFSYDVKMKEKGDIPEGYSVSREKKERFSLILESASTNQTSMYLCASSLTEYEQYFGPGTRLTVT.

The rearrangement uses TRBV27 and TRBJ2-2; no clear D gene. CDR3 length: 11 amino acids. Trimming removed 8 bases from V and 1 base from J, with 2 bases in between. Per the germline V gene, CDR1 is MNHEY and CDR2 is SMNVEV (reference sequence). CDR3 sequence (DNA): TGTGCCAGCGGGAACACCGGGGAGCTGTTTTTT. Translated: CASGNTGELFF.

The chain employs TRBV11-2 and TRBJ2-3; D uncertain. The germline V gene has CDR1 SGHAT and CDR2 FQNNGV. This CDR3 is built from 15 residues. Trimming cost V 2 bases and J 1 base, with 10 bases left between them. CDR3 DNA sequence: TGTGCCAGCAGCTTATTAGAAATGGGCACAGATACGCAGTATTTT. Residues: CASSLLEMGTDTQYF.

The CDR3 loop is CASSQLDTPGHEQYF. In DNA, the CDR3 is TGCGCCAGCAGCCAATTGGACACCCCAGGCCACGAGCAGTACTTC. The chain uses TRBV4-3 and TRBJ2-7, with D tentatively TRBD1 (5 bases). V lost 2 bases to trimming and J lost 5 bases, with 16 bases between them. There are 15 residues in the CDR3. Germline CDR1 and CDR2: LGHNA and YSLEER.

This chain joins TRBV5-6 and TRBJ2-7, with 8 bases matching TRBD2. CDR1 SGHDT and CDR2 YYEEEE come from the germline V gene. J gave up 4 bases and V 0 bases, and 15 bases lay outside the gene matches. The CDR3 runs 18 residues. The CDR3 loop is CASSLDVAASGPYYEQYF. The DNA for the CDR3 is TGTGCCAGCAGCTTGGACGTCGCGGCTAGCGGGCCCTATTACGAGCAGTACTTC.

The chain couples TRBV9 to TRBJ1-1, with 7 bases identical to TRBD1. Trimming removed 4 bases from V and 3 bases from J; junction bases left unmatched: 12. CDR1 is SGDLS and CDR2 is YYNGEE in the germline V gene. This CDR3 is built from 16 residues. CDR3 region: CASSPSGGSGHTEAFF. DNA of the CDR3: TGTGCCAGCAGCCCATCAGGGGGGTCGGGCCACACTGAAGCTTTCTTT.

This rearrangement joins TRBV4-3 to TRBJ2-3, with 8 bases matching TRBD2. The CDR3 covers 16 residues. The trim removed 3 bases at V and 3 bases at J, leaving 8 bases unmatched. The germline V gene has CDR1 LGHNA and CDR2 YSLEER. CDR3 loop: CASSHSPSGLTDTQYF. DNA for the CDR3: TGCGCCAGCAGCCACTCGCCTAGCGGGCTGACAGATACGCAGTATTTT.

The sample holds one count of this clonotype. The chain links TRBV11-2 to TRBJ2-7, with TRBD2 matching over 8 bases. The CDR3 consists of 16 residues. From germline, CDR1 is SGHAT and CDR2 FQNNGV. The V and J ends lost 5 bases and 5 bases, in that order; junction bases with no gene match: 14. The CDR3 protein is CASSLLVAGNFHEQYF. For the CDR3, the DNA is TGTGCCAGCAGCCTCCTCGTAGCGGGAAACTTCCACGAGCAGTACTTC.

This clonotype appeared a few times. This chain joins TRBV9 and TRBJ2-3, with 9 bases identical to TRBD2. Germline V CDR1 and CDR2: SGDLS, YYNGEE. The length of the CDR3 is 15 residues. The J segment lost 4 bases and the V segment lost 4 bases, leaving 7 bases of the junction unmatched. The CDR3 DNA is TGTGCCAGCAGCCCGAGCGGGAGGCCCGCAGATACGCAGTATTTT. It yields the protein CASSPSGRPADTQYF.

The table lists this clonotype with a few counts. The rearrangement joins TRBV19 to TRBJ2-4; TRBD1 or TRBD2 may be the D gene (5 bases each). CDR1 is LNHDA, CDR2 SQIVND, per germline (reference sequence). The V end was cut by 5 bases, the J end by 0 bases, with 14 bases between. The CDR3 contains 16 residues. CDR3 bases: TGTGCCAGTAGTTCCAGGGAGTCCTTAGCCAAAAACATTCAGTACTTC. It yields the protein CASSSRESLAKNIQYF.

This clonotype was counted ten times or more. The chain has TRBV6-5 and TRBJ2-7; D is possibly TRBD2 (6 bases). CDR1 and CDR2 from the germline V gene are MNHEY and SVGAGI. This CDR3 is built from 15 residues. Trimming pared 2 bases from V and 4 bases from J, leaving 15 bases between. The CDR3 DNA sequence: TGTGCCAGCAGTTACGGGGACGGAGGACTATACGAGCAGTACTTC. Protein product: CASSYGDGGLYEQYF.

This chain joins TRBV19 and TRBJ1-2; maybe TRBD1 (5 bases). Germline values: CDR1 LNHDA, CDR2 SQIVND (reference sequence). V was clipped by 1 base and J by 3 bases, with 15 bases between them. The length of the CDR3 is 16 residues. The CDR3 spells CASSIGRTHLDYGYTF. CDR3 DNA sequence: TGTGCCAGTAGTATAGGCAGGACACACCTTGACTATGGCTACACCTTC. The full variable domain, completed using reference TRBV19 and TRBJ1-2, is DGGITQSPKYLFRKEGQNVTLSCEQNLNHDAMYWYRQDPGQGLRLIYYSQIVNDFQKGDIAEGYSVSREKKESFPLTVTSAQKNPTAFYLCASSIGRTHLDYGYTFGSGTRLTVV.

This clonotype has just a few counts. The chain uses TRBV29-1 and TRBJ2-7; a weak D match, TRBD2 (7 bases). V was clipped by 4 bases and J by 2 bases, with 12 bases between them. Germline-derived CDR1 and CDR2 are SQVTM and ANQGSEA. The CDR3 consists of 13 residues. The CDR3: CSVVTGGTYEQYF. DNA for the CDR3: TGCAGCGTTGTTACGGGGGGCACCTACGAGCAGTACTTC.